This T cell receptor (beta chain) was found in a study of blood T cell repertoires in COVID-19. Only in-frame clones appear in the TCRdb table, and some are missing; sequencing was by immunoSEQ multiplex PCR. The table includes 150,000 to 200,000 clones, 88% detected once. The germline gives CDR1 LNHDA, CDR2 SQIVND (reference sequence). After removal of 4 bases from V and 8 bases from J, the junction contained 12 bases not matched to a gene. There are 17 residues in the CDR3. The V and J genes are TRBV19 and TRBJ2-2; 11 positions match TRBD2. This TCR derives from a man aged 40-49 years with active or convalescent COVID-19. Material for sequencing was peripheral blood. The CDR3 here is CASSTSLAGDKKGELFF. The CDR3 nucleotides read TGTGCCAGTAGTACCTCACTAGCGGGAGACAAAAAGGGGGAGCTGTTTTTT. Full variable domain (remainder filled in from reference TRBV19 and TRBJ2-2): DGGITQSPKYLFRKEGQNVTLSCEQNLNHDAMYWYRQDPGQGLRLIYYSQIVNDFQKGDIAEGYSVSREKKESFPLTVTSAQKNPTAFYLCASSTSLAGDKKGELFFGEGSRLTVL.